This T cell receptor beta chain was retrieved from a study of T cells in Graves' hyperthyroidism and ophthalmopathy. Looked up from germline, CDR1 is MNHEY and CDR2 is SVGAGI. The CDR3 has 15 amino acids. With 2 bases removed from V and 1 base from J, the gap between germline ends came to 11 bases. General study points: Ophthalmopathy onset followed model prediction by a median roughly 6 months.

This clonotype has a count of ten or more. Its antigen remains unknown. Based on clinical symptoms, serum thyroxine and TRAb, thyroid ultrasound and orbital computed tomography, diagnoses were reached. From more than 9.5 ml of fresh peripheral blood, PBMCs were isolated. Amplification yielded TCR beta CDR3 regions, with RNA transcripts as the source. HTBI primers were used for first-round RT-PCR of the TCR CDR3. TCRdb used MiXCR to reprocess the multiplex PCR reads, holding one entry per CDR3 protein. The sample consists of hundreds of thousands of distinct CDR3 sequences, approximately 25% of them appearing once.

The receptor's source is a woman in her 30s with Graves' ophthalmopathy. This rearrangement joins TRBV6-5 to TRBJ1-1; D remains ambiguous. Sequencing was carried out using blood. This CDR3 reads CASSYRDKKNTEAFF. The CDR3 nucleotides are TGTGCCAGCAGTTACCGTGACAAGAAGAACACTGAAGCTTTCTTT.